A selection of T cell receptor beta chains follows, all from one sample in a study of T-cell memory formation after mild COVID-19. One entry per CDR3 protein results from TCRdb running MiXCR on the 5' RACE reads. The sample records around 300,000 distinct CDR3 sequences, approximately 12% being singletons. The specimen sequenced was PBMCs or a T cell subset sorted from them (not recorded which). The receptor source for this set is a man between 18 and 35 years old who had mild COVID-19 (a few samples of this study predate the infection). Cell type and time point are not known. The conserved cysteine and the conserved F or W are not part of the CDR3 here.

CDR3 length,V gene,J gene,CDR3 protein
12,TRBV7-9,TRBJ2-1,ASSLGGLGDEQF
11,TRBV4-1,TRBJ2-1,ASSQDLRTGKF
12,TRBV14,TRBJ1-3,ASSQAGAGNTIY
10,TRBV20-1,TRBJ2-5,SARPFGKTQY
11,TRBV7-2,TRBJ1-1,ASRQDRSTEAF
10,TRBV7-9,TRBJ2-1,ASRVGGNEQF
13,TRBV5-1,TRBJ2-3,ASSDQGLGSDTQY
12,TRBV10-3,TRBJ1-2,AIRDGLANYGYT
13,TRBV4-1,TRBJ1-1,ASSQAHRGNTEAF
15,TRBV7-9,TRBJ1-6,ASSSNPLKVYNSPLH
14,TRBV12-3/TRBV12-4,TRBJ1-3,ASSLYDAYSGNTIY
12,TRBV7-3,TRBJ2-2,ASSKRPATGELF
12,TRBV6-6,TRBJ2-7,ASRAPDFSYEQY
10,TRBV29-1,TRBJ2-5,SAGNAQETQY
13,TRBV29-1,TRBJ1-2,SVEDLKGPNYGYT
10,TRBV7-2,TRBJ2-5,ASEGGWETQY
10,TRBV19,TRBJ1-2,ASSIERHGYT
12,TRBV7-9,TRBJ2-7,ASSPRGTAYEQY
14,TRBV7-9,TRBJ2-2,ASSPPGTRNTGELF
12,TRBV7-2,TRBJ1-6,ARSLEGQKVPLH
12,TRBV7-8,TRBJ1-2,ASSPRTDSWGYT
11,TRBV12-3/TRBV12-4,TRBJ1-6,ASSLSPNSPLH
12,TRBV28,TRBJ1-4,ASRSQGTNEKLF
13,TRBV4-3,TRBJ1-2,ASSQVGSPNYGYT
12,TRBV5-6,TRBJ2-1,ASSLQTRYNEQF
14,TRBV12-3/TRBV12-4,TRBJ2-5,ASSLGTGGAGETQY
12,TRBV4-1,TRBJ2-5,ASSHRSFEETQY
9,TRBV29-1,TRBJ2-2,SVRSTGELF
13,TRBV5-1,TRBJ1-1,ASSLHRGPNTEAF
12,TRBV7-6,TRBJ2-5,ASSRPGQQETQY
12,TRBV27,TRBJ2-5,ASSPLGLGGTQY
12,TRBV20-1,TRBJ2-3,SARDRSGLDTQY
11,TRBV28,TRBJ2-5,ASSRVDQETQY
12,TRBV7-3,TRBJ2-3,ASSLVSAADTQY
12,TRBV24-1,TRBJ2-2,ATSQQGRTGELF